A single sample is the source of the 26 T cell receptor beta chains below, sequenced in a study of T cells in Graves' hyperthyroidism and ophthalmopathy. Amplified TCR beta CDR3 regions derived from RNA transcripts. The study used the HTBI primer set for a first-round RT-PCR of the TCR CDR3. One entry per CDR3 protein, called by TCRdb with MiXCR from the multiplex PCR reads. The table records 200,000 to 300,000 distinct CDR3 sequences, approximately 25% of them present only once. Source material: blood. The receptors stem from a woman in her forties with Graves' ophthalmopathy.

The chain uses TRBV5-1 and TRBJ2-5, with 11 bases identical to TRBD1. Per germline, CDR1 SGHRS and CDR2 YFSETQ. CDR3 length equals 14 residues. The ends lost 4 bases at V and 5 bases at J; junction bases unmatched: 4. CDR3 region: CASSRTGGVETQYF. The CDR3 DNA reads TGCGCCAGCAGCAGGACAGGGGGCGTGGAGACCCAGTACTTC.

This clonotype showed up many times. CDR3 residues: CATSDLGETQYF. The CDR3 DNA follows: TGTGCCACCAGTGATTTGGGCGAGACCCAGTACTTC. The V and J genes are TRBV24-1 and TRBJ2-5; D gene uncertain. Per the germline V gene, CDR1 is KGHDR and CDR2 is SFDVKD. The CDR3 has 12 residues. With 0 bases removed from V and 5 bases from J, the gap between germline ends came to 3 bases.

This clonotype has ten or more counts. The V and J genes are TRBV20-1 and TRBJ2-3, with TRBD2 matching 11 bases. Germline V gene sequence: CDR1 DFQATT, CDR2 SNEGSKA (reference sequence). The CDR3 has 15 amino acids. Trimming removed 5 bases from V and 0 bases from J; junction bases left unmatched: 4. The CDR3 bases are TGCAGTGCTTTACGGACTAGCGGGAGCACAGATACGCAGTATTTT. This encodes CSALRTSGSTDTQYF.

This clonotype occurred many times. This rearrangement joins TRBV20-1 to TRBJ2-7, with 11 bases identical to TRBD2. The CDR3 totals 15 residues. The V segment lost 5 bases and the J segment 4 bases; nucleotides outside the gene matches: 10. Germline V gene sequence: CDR1 DFQATT, CDR2 SNEGSKA (reference sequence). CDR3 in amino acids: CSAEGLTSGSYEQYF. As DNA, the CDR3 is TGCAGTGCTGAGGGTCTTACTAGCGGGAGTTACGAGCAGTACTTC.

This clonotype has ten or more counts. The chain has TRBV10-3 and TRBJ2-7; 7 bases line up with TRBD2. Germline V lookup: CDR1 ENHRY, CDR2 SYGVKD. Trimming removed 7 bases from V and 3 bases from J; junction bases left unmatched: 3. This CDR3 comprises 12 residues. CDR3 sequence reads: CAIKGLYYEQYF. CDR3 DNA: TGTGCCATCAAGGGACTATACTACGAGCAGTACTTC.

This clonotype was counted many times. The gene calls are TRBV11-2 and TRBJ2-5, with D maybe TRBD1 (6 bases). The CDR3 runs 18 residues. The V and J ends lost 5 bases and 5 bases respectively, with 27 bases between them. In germline, CDR1 is SGHAT, CDR2 FQNNGV. This chain's CDR3 is CASSVPLWLGAGGETQYF. CDR3 coding DNA: TGTGCCAGCAGCGTACCCCTTTGGCTGGGGGCAGGTGGGGAGACCCAGTACTTC.

This clonotype was found many times. The chain's CDR3 is CSAPGYTGELFF. The DNA of the CDR3 is TGCAGCGCCCCAGGGTACACCGGGGAGCTGTTTTTT. The chain has TRBV29-1 and TRBJ2-2, with a tentative D call TRBD1 (5 bases). The germline V gene encodes CDR1 SQVTM and CDR2 ANQGSEA. The V end was cut by 7 bases, the J end by 3 bases, with 9 bases between. This CDR3 spans 12 amino acids.

The table lists this clonotype with many counts. The chain uses TRBV7-3 and TRBJ2-7; 11 bases agree with TRBD2. The germline V gene has CDR1 SGHTA and CDR2 FQGTGA. The CDR3 runs 15 residues. The V and J ends lost 6 bases and 0 bases, in that order; junction bases with no gene match: 4. The CDR3 loop is CASSLTSGSSYEQYF. CDR3 nucleotide sequence: TGTGCCAGCAGTCTCACTAGCGGGAGCTCCTACGAGCAGTACTTC.

This clonotype was seen many times. The genes are TRBV12-3 or TRBV12-4 and TRBJ1-1; possible D gene TRBD1, 5 bases. The CDR3 has 17 residues. V gave up 2 bases and J gave up 0 bases, with 16 bases separating them. The CDR3 DNA is TGTGCCAGCAGTTTATGGGGATCGGGGGGAATGAACACTGAAGCTTTCTTT. Protein product: CASSLWGSGGMNTEAFF.

This clonotype came up many times. The J gene is TRBJ2-2, the V gene TRBV5-1; weak D call: TRBD2 (6 bases). Trimming removed 0 bases at V and 4 bases at J, with 7 bases between. This CDR3 comprises 14 residues. CDR1 and CDR2 (germline): SGHRS, YFSETQ. As DNA, the CDR3 is TGCGCCAGCAGCTTGGTTAGCGGCACCGGGGAGCTGTTTTTT. Its protein is CASSLVSGTGELFF.

Many counts were recorded for this clonotype. The chain is built from TRBV6-5 and TRBJ2-7; 7 positions match TRBD1. The V and J ends lost 6 bases and 4 bases, in that order; junction bases with no gene match: 15. There are 16 residues in the CDR3. Germline V gives CDR1 MNHEY, CDR2 SVGAGI. The CDR3 region has the DNA TGTGCCAGCAGACCCGTAGGGGACAGTCGATTTTACGAGCAGTACTTC. It is translated as CASRPVGDSRFYEQYF.

On this clonotype itself: A read error may explain this, as a much larger clone is one base away. This chain links TRBV12-3 or TRBV12-4 with TRBJ2-2; D gene unclear. CDR3 length: 13 residues. The CDR3 DNA is TGTGCCAGCAGTCCCGTCGGCACCGTGGAGCTGTTTTTT. It specifies CASSPVGTVELFF.

This clonotype showed up many times. CDR3 region: CASRKTGTRGNTIYF. CDR3 coding DNA: TGTGCCAGCAGAAAAACAGGGACAAGGGGAAACACCATATATTTT. The V call is TRBV27, the J call TRBJ1-3; D possibly corresponds to TRBD1 (6 bases). V was clipped by 6 bases and J by 4 bases, with 16 bases between them. Germline CDR1 is MNHEY and CDR2 is SMNVEV (reference sequence). The CDR3 length is 15 residues.

The sample holds many counts of this clonotype. This chain links TRBV5-6 with TRBJ2-7; D remains unclear. The CDR3 covers 13 residues. Trimming left V 3 bases short and J 3 bases short, with 10 bases between. The germline V gene has CDR1 SGHDT and CDR2 YYEEEE. The CDR3 loop reads CASSSLSYYEQYF. DNA for the CDR3: TGTGCCAGCAGCTCACTATCATACTACGAGCAGTACTTC.

This clonotype has a count of ten or more. This chain connects TRBV30 to TRBJ2-1; D might be TRBD1 or TRBD2, each matching 7 bases. V gave up 4 bases and J gave up 0 bases, with 13 bases separating them. The germline gives CDR1 GTSNPN, CDR2 SVGIG (reference sequence). The CDR3 is 15 residues long. Here the CDR3 DNA reads TGTGCCTGGACGCAGGGGGGGAGCTCCTACAATGAGCAGTTCTTC. The encoded protein is CAWTQGGSSYNEQFF.

In its sample, this clonotype was seen many times. The chain carries TRBV5-1 and TRBJ2-7; D is possibly TRBD2 (6 bases). Trimming took 4 bases from V and 2 from J, leaving 13 bases between them. The germline CDR1 and CDR2 sequences are SGHRS and YFSETQ. The CDR3 spans 14 residues. In DNA form, the CDR3 reads TGCGCCAGCAGCCGGGAGACAGCAACCTACGAGCAGTACTTC. Its protein is CASSRETATYEQYF. The complete variable domain, with remaining parts taken from reference TRBV5-1 and TRBJ2-7, reads KAGVTQTPRYLIKTRGQQVTLSCSPISGHRSVSWYQQTPGQGLQFLFEYFSETQRNKGNFPGRFSGRQFSNSRSEMNVSTLELGDSALYLCASSRETATYEQYFGPGTRLTVT.

This clonotype was picked up many times. This chain links TRBV2 with TRBJ2-7, with D tentatively TRBD2 (6 bases). Between the trimmed V and J ends, which lost 4 bases and 6 bases, there was a span of 10 bases. This CDR3 region has 12 residues. In germline, CDR1 is SNHLY, CDR2 FYNNEI. The CDR3 DNA is TGTGCCAGCAGTGCGGGAGTCGCCGAGCAGTACTTC. Amino acid sequence: CASSAGVAEQYF.

This clonotype was counted at least ten times. CDR3 in amino acids: CSNEDDQETQYF. The CDR3 DNA reads TGCAGCAATGAGGACGACCAAGAGACCCAGTACTTC. V gene TRBV29-1 combines with J gene TRBJ2-5; D remains unclear. This CDR3 region has 12 residues. In germline, CDR1 is SQVTM, CDR2 ANQGSEA. V shed 8 bases and J shed 0 bases, with 10 bases lying between them.

This clonotype has ten or more counts. This rearrangement joins TRBV6-5 to TRBJ2-5, with D maybe TRBD2 (5 bases). CDR3 length equals 14 residues. Germline values: CDR1 MNHEY, CDR2 SVGAGI. V was pared by 6 bases and J by 0 bases, with 11 bases between. This chain's CDR3 is CASSPTGYQETQYF. Written as DNA, the CDR3 is TGTGCCAGCAGCCCGACGGGGTACCAAGAGACCCAGTACTTC.

The chain has TRBV7-9 and TRBJ1-2; D is perhaps TRBD1 (5 bases). Germline V gene sequence: CDR1 SEHNR, CDR2 FQNEAQ (reference sequence). Trimming cost V 10 bases and J 4 bases, with 22 bases left between them. There are 15 residues in the CDR3. As DNA, the CDR3 is TGTGCCACCACATCGGGGCCGGGGGGGAGCTATGGCTACACCTTC. Amino acid sequence: CATTSGPGGSYGYTF.

This clonotype was recorded at least ten times. The genes are TRBV9 and TRBJ2-2, with 9 nucleotides matching TRBD2. V was pared by 0 bases and J by 5 bases, with 2 bases of the junction left unmatched. The CDR3 consists of 15 residues. The germline V gene has CDR1 SGDLS and CDR2 YYNGEE. CDR3 nucleotides: TGTGCCAGCAGCGTAGCTGCGGGAGGGACCGGGGAGCTGTTTTTT. Protein sequence: CASSVAAGGTGELFF.

The chain joins TRBV12-3 or TRBV12-4 to TRBJ1-2, with D possibly matching TRBD1 (5 bases). Trimming stripped 4 bases from V and 7 bases from J, with 13 bases between. CDR3 length: 13 residues. The CDR3 DNA reads TGTGCCAGCAGTTCCCACGGGGGAGGTGGCTACACCTTC. As protein: CASSSHGGGGYTF.

As regards this clonotype: One junction end disagrees with the germline gene, perhaps due to a read error. This chain connects TRBV10-3 to TRBJ2-7; tentatively, D is TRBD1 (5 bases). This CDR3 has 14 amino acids. CDR1 and CDR2 from the germline V gene are ENHRY and SYGVKD. The CDR3 reads CASSVAVRVGEQYF. DNA of the CDR3: TGTGCCAGCAGTGTCGCTGTCAGGGTGGGCGAGCAGTACTTC.

V and J are TRBV30 and TRBJ2-2; D is perhaps TRBD1 (5 bases). Between the trimmed V and J ends, which lost 0 bases and 3 bases, there was a span of 14 bases. The CDR3 loop spans 16 amino acids. The germline V gene encodes CDR1 GTSNPN and CDR2 SVGIG (reference sequence). The CDR3 DNA follows: TGTGCCTGGAGTGTAAGGGCAGGGTTGTACACCGGGGAGCTGTTTTTT. This encodes CAWSVRAGLYTGELFF. Supplemented by reference TRBV30 and TRBJ2-2, the full variable domain reads SQTIHQWPATLVQPVGSPLSLECTVEGTSNPNLYWYRQAAGRGLQLLFYSVGIGQISSEVPQNLSASRPQDRQFILSSKKLLLSDSGFYLCAWSVRAGLYTGELFFGEGSRLTVL.

This clonotype was counted many times. V gene TRBV20-1 combines with J gene TRBJ1-5; D ambiguous. Germline CDR1 and CDR2: DFQATT and SNEGSKA (reference sequence). V shed 3 bases and J shed 0 bases, with 9 bases lying between them. The CDR3 is made up of 14 amino acids. CDR3 nucleotides: TGCAGTGCTAGGGTGGTTTATAGCAATCAGCCCCAGCATTTT. Residues: CSARVVYSNQPQHF.

In its sample, this clonotype was seen a few times. V gene TRBV29-1 combines with J gene TRBJ2-5; possibly TRBD1 or TRBD2 for D (5 bases each). The CDR3 extends over 14 amino acids. CDR1 is SQVTM and CDR2 is ANQGSEA in the germline V gene. Trimming took off 3 bases at V and 1 base at J, with 12 bases between the two ends. CDR3: CSVERGDLQETQYF. In DNA, the CDR3 is TGCAGCGTTGAGAGAGGGGACCTCCAAGAGACCCAGTACTTC.